The entry that follows covers one T cell receptor (beta chain) sequence. The antigen remains undetermined. The repertoire was sequenced with immunoSEQ multiplex PCR; TCRdb's copy has only in-frame clones and lacks some. The sample lists over 10,000 clones, 75% to 80% occurring once. This specimen comes from a study of STAT3 mutations in large granular lymphocyte leukemia. Study-level background: Roughly half the longitudinally sequenced T-LGLL patients had canonical STAT3 mutations. Study conclusions and caveats: Variable sampling intervals and differing treatment regimens complicated linking therapy response to TCR clonal burden changes. In T-cell large granular lymphocyte leukemia, about half of patients showed multiple immunodominant subclonotypes.

CDR1 and CDR2 (germline): MDHEN, SYDVKM. The V gene lost 7 bases and the J gene lost 5 bases, with 21 bases spanning the gap. This CDR3 is 15 amino acids long. V gene TRBV28 combines with J gene TRBJ2-7; TRBD2 is a possible D gene (6 bases). Sequenced input: peripheral blood mononuclear cells. This TCR derives from a man in his fifties or sixties with T-cell large granular lymphocyte leukemia. Some clones in this sample may be carry-over from other donors' samples. CDR3: CASTGGTYPVDEQYF. In DNA form, the CDR3 reads TGTGCCAGCACCGGAGGGACCTACCCGGTCGACGAGCAGTACTTC.